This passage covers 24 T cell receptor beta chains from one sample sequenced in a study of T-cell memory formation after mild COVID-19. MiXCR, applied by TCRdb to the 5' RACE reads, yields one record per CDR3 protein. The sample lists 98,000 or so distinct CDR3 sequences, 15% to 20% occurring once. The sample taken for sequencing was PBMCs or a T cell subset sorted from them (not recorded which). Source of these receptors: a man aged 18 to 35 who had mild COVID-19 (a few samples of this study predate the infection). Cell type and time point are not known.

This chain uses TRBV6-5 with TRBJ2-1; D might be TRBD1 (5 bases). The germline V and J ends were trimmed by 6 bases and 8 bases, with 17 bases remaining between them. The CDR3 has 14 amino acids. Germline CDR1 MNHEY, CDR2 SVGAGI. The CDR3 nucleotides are TGTGCCAGCAGAGACAGACGGGTTTACGATGAGCAGTTCTTC. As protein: CASRDRRVYDEQFF.

The CDR3 coding sequence is TGTGCCAGTAAGGACCTAGCTTCGGATACGCAGTATTTT. Amino acids: CASKDLASDTQYF. The chain couples TRBV5-5 to TRBJ2-3, with D tentatively TRBD2 (5 bases). The CDR3 has 13 residues. V dropped 8 bases and J dropped 6 bases, with 16 bases sitting between them. Looked up from germline, CDR1 is SGHKS and CDR2 is YYEKEE (reference sequence).

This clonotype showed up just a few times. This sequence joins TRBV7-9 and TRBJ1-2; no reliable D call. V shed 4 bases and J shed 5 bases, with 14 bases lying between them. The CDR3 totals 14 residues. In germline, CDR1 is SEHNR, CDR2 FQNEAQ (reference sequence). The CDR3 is CASSSFSVRYGYTF. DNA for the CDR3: TGTGCCAGCAGCTCGTTTTCGGTCAGATATGGCTACACCTTC.

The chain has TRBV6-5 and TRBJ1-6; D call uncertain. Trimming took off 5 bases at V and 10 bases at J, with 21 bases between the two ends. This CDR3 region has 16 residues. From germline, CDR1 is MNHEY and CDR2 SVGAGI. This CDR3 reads CASSLVGKTVGSPLHF. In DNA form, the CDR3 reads TGTGCCAGCAGTCTCGTCGGGAAAACCGTTGGATCACCCCTCCACTTT.

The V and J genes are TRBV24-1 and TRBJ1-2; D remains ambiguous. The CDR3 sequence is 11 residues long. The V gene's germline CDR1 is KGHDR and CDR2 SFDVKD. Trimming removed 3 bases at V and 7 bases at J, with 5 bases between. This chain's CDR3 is CATSDARGYTF. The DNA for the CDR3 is TGTGCCACCAGTGATGCGCGTGGCTACACCTTC.

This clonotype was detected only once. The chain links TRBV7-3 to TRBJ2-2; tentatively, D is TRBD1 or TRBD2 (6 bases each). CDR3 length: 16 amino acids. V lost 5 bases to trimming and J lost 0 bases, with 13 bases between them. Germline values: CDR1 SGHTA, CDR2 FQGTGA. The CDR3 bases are TGTGCCAGCAGCCCAAGGGGGGTTTCGAACACCGGGGAGCTGTTTTTT. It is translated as CASSPRGVSNTGELFF. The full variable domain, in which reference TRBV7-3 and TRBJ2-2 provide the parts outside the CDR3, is GAGVSQTPSNKVTEKGKYVELRCDPISGHTALYWYRQSLGQGPEFLIYFQGTGAADDSGLPNDRFFAVRPEGSVSTLKIQRTERGDSAVYLCASSPRGVSNTGELFFGEGSRLTVL.

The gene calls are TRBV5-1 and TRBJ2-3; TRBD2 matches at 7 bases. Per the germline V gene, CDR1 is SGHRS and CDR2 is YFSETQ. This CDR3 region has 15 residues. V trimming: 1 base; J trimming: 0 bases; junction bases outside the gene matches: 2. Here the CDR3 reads CASSLWRGSTDTQYF. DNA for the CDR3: TGCGCCAGCAGCTTGTGGCGGGGGAGCACAGATACGCAGTATTTT.

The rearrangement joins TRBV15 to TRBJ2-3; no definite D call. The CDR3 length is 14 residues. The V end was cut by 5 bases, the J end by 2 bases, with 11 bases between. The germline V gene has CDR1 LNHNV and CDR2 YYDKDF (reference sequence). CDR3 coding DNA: TGTGCCACCAGCCGTCCTCGTGCCACAGATACGCAGTATTTT. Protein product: CATSRPRATDTQYF.

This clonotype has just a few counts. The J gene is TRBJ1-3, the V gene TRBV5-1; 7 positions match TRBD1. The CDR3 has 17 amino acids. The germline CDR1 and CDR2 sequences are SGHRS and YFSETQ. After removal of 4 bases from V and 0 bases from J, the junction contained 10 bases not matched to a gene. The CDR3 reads CASSAPGTANSGNTIYF. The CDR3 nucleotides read TGCGCCAGCAGCGCTCCTGGGACAGCAAACTCTGGAAACACCATATATTTT.

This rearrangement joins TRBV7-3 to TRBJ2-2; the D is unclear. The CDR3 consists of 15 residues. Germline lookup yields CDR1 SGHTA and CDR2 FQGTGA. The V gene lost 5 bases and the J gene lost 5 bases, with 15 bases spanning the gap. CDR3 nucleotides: TGTGCCAGCAGCCTCCAGGCCGCCGTTACCGGGGAGCTGTTTTTT. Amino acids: CASSLQAAVTGELFF.

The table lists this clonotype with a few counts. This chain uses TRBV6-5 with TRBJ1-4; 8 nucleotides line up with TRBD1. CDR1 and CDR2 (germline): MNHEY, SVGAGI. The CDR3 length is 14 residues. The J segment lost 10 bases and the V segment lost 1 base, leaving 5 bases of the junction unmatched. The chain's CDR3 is CASSYWTGTGKLFF. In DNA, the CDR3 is TGTGCCAGCAGTTACTGGACAGGGACGGGAAAACTGTTTTTT.

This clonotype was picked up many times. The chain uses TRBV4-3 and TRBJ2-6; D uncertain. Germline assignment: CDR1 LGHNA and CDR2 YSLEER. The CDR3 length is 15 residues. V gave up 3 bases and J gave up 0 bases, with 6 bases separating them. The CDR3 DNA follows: TGCGCCAGCAGCCACCCAGGCTCTGGGGCCAACGTCCTGACTTTC. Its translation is CASSHPGSGANVLTF.

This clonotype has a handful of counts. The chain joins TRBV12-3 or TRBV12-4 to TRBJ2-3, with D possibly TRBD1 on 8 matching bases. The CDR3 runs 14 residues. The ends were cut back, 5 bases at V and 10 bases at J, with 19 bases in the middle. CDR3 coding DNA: TGTGCCAGCAGTCCCGGACAGGGAGGGAACGCGCAGTATTTT. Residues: CASSPGQGGNAQYF.

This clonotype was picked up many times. The CDR3 protein is CASSLQRFREQFF. CDR3 nucleotides: TGTGCCAGCAGCCTCCAAAGGTTCCGTGAGCAGTTCTTC. The chain is built from TRBV12-3 or TRBV12-4 and TRBJ2-1; unclear D gene. V was cut by 6 bases and J by 9 bases, with 15 bases left in between. This CDR3 is built from 13 residues.

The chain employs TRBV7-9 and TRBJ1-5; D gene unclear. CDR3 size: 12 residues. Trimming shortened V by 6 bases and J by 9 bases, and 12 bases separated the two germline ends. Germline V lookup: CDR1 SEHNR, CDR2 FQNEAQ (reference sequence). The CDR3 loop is CASSLWSGPQHF. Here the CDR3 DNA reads TGTGCCAGCAGTCTTTGGTCTGGGCCCCAGCATTTT.

CDR3 nucleotide sequence: TGTGCCAGCAGTTCCAGGACAGGGGGAGAGGCCCAGCATTTT. It codes for CASSSRTGGEAQHF. The rearrangement links TRBV6-2 or TRBV6-3 to TRBJ1-5; 10 nucleotides line up with TRBD1. V shed 4 bases and J 11 bases; nucleotides not matched to a gene: 8. The CDR3 totals 14 residues. Per germline, CDR1 MNHEY and CDR2 SVGEGT.

Written as DNA, the CDR3 is TGCGCCAGCAGCCATCAGGACCGGGACAGGGGGCTCGACACCTTC. Encoded protein: CASSHQDRDRGLDTF. The V gene is TRBV4-1, the J gene TRBJ1-2; 12 bases line up with TRBD1. V lost 3 bases and J lost 12; bases outside the gene matches: 11. The germline gives CDR1 MGHRA, CDR2 YSYEKL. This CDR3 region has 15 residues.

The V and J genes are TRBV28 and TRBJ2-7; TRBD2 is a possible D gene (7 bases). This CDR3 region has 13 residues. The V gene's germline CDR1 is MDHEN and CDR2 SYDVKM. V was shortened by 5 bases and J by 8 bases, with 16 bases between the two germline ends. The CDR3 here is CASSPYPGGQQYV. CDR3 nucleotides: TGTGCCAGCAGTCCTTACCCGGGGGGCCAGCAGTACGTC.

CDR3 DNA: TGTGCCAGCAGTTTAAGTATACAGAACACCGGGGAGCTGTTTTTT. It specifies CASSLSIQNTGELFF. The V call is TRBV12-3 or TRBV12-4, the J call TRBJ2-2; D gene ambiguous. The CDR3 extends over 15 amino acids. With 2 bases removed from V and 1 base from J, the gap between germline ends came to 8 bases.

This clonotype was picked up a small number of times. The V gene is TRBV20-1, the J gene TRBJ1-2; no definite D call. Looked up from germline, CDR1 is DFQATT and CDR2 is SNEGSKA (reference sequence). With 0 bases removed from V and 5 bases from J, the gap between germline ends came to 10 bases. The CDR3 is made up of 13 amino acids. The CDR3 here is CSARDQAAYGYTF. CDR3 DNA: TGCAGTGCTAGAGATCAGGCGGCTTATGGCTACACCTTC.

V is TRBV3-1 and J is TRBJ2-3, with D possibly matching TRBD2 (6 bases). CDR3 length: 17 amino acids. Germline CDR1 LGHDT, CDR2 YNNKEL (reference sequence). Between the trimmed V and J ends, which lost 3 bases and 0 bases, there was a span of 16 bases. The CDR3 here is CASSHYRGTVSTDTQYF. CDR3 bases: TGTGCCAGCAGCCATTATCGGGGGACTGTTAGCACAGATACGCAGTATTTT.

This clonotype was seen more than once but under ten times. The CDR3 protein is CASSFNQGADTQYF. The DNA of the CDR3 is TGTGCCAGCAGTTTTAACCAGGGCGCAGATACGCAGTATTTT. J is TRBJ2-3 and V is TRBV12-3 or TRBV12-4; tentative D call: TRBD1 (5 bases). Trimming took off 3 bases at V and 4 bases at J, with 11 bases between the two ends. This CDR3 spans 14 amino acids.

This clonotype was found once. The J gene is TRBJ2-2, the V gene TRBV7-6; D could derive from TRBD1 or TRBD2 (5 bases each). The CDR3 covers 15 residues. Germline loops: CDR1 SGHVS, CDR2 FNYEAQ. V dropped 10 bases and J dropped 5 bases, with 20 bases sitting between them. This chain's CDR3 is CATREQLGVTGELFF. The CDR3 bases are TGTGCCACTAGGGAGCAGCTAGGGGTGACCGGGGAGCTGTTTTTT.

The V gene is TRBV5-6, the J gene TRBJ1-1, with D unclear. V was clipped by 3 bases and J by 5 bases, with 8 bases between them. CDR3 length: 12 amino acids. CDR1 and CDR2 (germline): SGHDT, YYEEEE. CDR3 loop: CASSWGQTEAFF. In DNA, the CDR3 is TGTGCCAGCAGCTGGGGTCAGACTGAAGCTTTCTTT.